The clone carrying this T cell receptor beta chain turned up a few times. As yet, its antigen is unknown. These data are taken from a study of T-cell reconstitution after alpha-beta-depleted transplantation in children. Whole-study results and caveats: One year post-transplant, T-cell counts and diversity were largely derived from T cells produced anew. Several hundred graft clones that had expanded were reportedly the source of alpha-beta T cells about two months after transplant.

Construction of the TCRbeta library involved unique molecular identifiers. TCRdb recomputed calls from the PCR reads with MiXCR, one row per CDR3 protein. Here the sample spans about 130,000 distinct CDR3 sequences, about a tenth being singletons. Germline V gene data show CDR1 as DFQATT and CDR2 as SNEGSKA (reference sequence). This CDR3 has 14 amino acids. The V gene lost 0 bases and the J gene lost 4 bases, with 9 bases spanning the gap. The chain has TRBV20-1 and TRBJ1-4; possibly TRBD1 for D (5 bases). The sequencing here drew on PBMCs, mostly from graft donor cells, taken 180 days after TCRalphabeta/CD19-depleted stem cell transplant. The sequence derives from a girl in the first two years of life who had a stem cell transplant for combined immunodeficiency, so the T cells may come from the graft donor. CDR3: CSARDAGYNEKLFF. The CDR3 nucleotides are TGCAGTGCTAGAGACGCAGGGTATAATGAAAAACTGTTTTTT.